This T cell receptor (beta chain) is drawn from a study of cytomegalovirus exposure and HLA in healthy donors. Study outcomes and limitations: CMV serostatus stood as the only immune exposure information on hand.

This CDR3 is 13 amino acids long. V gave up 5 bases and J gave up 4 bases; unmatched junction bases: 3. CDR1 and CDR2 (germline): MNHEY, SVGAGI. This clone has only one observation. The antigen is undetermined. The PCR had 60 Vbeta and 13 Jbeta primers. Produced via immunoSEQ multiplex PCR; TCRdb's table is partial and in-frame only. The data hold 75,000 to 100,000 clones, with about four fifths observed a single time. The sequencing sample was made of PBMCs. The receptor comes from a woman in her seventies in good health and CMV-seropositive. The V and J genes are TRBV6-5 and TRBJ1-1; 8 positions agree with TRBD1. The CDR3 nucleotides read TGTGCCAGCAGTACAGGGGGGCCCACTGAAGCTTTCTTT. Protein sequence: CASSTGGPTEAFF.